The present entry profiles one TCR beta chain with its context. The PCR ran on 60 Vbeta and 13 Jbeta primers. The repertoire was sequenced with immunoSEQ multiplex PCR; TCRdb's copy has only in-frame clones and lacks some. The profile shows some 99,000 clones, approximately 79% of them singletons. The sample is drawn from a study of cytomegalovirus exposure and HLA in healthy donors. The CDR3 runs 16 residues. Germline CDR1 and CDR2: SGHTA and FQGNSA. V lost 5 bases and J lost 7; bases outside the gene matches: 10. The clonotype comes from a male donor in good health and CMV-seronegative. The V and J genes are TRBV7-2 and TRBJ2-7; 14 nucleotides line up with TRBD2. The sequenced sample consisted of PBMCs. CDR3 DNA: TGTGCCAGCAGCCCGGCCGGACTAGCGGGAGGTGGGGAGCAGTACTTC. This gives the protein CASSPAGLAGGGEQYF.